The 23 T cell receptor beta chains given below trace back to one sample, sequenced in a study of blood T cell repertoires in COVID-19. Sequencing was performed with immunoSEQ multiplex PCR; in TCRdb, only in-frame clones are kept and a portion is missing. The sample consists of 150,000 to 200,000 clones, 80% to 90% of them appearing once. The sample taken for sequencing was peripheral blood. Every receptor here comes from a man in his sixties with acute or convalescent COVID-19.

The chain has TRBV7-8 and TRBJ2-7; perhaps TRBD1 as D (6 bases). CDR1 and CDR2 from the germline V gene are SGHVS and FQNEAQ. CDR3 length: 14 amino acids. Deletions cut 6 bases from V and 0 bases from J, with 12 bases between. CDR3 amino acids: CASRADRSSYEQYF. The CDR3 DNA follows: TGTGCCAGCAGAGCTGACAGGTCCTCCTACGAGCAGTACTTC.

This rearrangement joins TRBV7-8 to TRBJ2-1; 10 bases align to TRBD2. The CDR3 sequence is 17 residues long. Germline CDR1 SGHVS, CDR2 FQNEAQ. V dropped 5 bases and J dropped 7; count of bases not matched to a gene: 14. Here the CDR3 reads CASSRGMLAGVRNEQFF. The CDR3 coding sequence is TGTGCCAGCAGCCGAGGGATGCTAGCGGGAGTGCGTAATGAGCAGTTCTTC. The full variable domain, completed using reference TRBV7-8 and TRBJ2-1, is GAGVSQSPRYKVAKRGQDVALRCDPISGHVSLFWYQQALGQGPEFLTYFQNEAQLDKSGLPSDRFFAERPEGSVSTLKIQRTQQEDSAVYLCASSRGMLAGVRNEQFFGPGTRLTVL.

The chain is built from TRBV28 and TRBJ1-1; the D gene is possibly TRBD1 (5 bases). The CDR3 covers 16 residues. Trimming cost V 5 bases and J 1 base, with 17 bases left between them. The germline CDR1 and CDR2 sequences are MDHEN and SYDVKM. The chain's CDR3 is CASSEVWGGGNTEAFF. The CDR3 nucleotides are TGTGCCAGCAGTGAGGTTTGGGGCGGGGGGAACACTGAAGCTTTCTTT.

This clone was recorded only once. CDR3 nucleotides: TGCGCCAGCAGCCAAGATACAGGGGGCCCGTGGGAGACCCAGTACTTC. Its translation: CASSQDTGGPWETQYF. The gene calls are TRBV4-3 and TRBJ2-5; 9 bases map to TRBD1. This CDR3 is built from 16 residues. With 0 bases clipped from V and 5 bases from J, the junction kept 7 bases outside the gene matches. From germline, CDR1 is LGHNA and CDR2 YSLEER.

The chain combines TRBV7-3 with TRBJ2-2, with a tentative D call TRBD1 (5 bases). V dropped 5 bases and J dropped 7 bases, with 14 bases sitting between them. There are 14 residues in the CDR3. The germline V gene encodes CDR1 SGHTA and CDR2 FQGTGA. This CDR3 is CASSPDHQGGELFF. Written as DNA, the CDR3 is TGTGCCAGCAGCCCCGACCACCAGGGCGGGGAGCTGTTTTTT. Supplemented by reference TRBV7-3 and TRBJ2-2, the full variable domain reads GAGVSQTPSNKVTEKGKYVELRCDPISGHTALYWYRQSLGQGPEFLIYFQGTGAADDSGLPNDRFFAVRPEGSVSTLKIQRTERGDSAVYLCASSPDHQGGELFFGEGSRLTVL.

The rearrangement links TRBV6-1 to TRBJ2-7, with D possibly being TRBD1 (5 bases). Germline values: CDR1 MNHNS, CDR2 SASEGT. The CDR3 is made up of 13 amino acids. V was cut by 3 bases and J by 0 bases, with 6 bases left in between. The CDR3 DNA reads TGTGCCAGCAGTGAGGACAACTCCTACGAGCAGTACTTC. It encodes CASSEDNSYEQYF.

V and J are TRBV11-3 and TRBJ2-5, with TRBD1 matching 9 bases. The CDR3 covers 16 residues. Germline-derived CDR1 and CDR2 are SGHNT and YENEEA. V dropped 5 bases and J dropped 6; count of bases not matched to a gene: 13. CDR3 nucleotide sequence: TGTGCCAGCAGCCCAGGGGCCGGGACAGGGATACAGACCCAGTACTTC. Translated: CASSPGAGTGIQTQYF.

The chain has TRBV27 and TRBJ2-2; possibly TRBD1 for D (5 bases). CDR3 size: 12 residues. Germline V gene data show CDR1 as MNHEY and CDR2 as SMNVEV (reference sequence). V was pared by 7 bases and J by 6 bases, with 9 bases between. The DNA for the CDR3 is TGTGCCAGCACAGGGCTTGCCGGGGAGCTGTTTTTT. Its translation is CASTGLAGELFF.

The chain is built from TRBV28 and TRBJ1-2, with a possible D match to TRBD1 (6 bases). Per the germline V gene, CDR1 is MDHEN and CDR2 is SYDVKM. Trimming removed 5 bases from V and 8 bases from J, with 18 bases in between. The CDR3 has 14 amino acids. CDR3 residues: CASSPPGGGRGYTF. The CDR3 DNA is TGTGCCAGCAGTCCACCGGGAGGGGGTAGAGGCTACACCTTC.

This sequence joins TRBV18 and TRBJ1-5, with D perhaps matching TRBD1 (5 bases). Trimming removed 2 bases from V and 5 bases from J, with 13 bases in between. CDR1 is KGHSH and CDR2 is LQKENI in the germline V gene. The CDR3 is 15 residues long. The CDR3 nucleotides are TGTGCCAGCTCACCATCTTGGGGGGACCATCAGCCCCAGCATTTT. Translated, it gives CASSPSWGDHQPQHF.

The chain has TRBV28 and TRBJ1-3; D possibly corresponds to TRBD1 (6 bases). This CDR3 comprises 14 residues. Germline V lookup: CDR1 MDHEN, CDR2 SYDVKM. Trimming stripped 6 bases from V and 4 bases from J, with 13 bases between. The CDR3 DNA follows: TGTGCCAGCAGGGTACAGGGATCGGGAAACACCATATATTTT. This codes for CASRVQGSGNTIYF.

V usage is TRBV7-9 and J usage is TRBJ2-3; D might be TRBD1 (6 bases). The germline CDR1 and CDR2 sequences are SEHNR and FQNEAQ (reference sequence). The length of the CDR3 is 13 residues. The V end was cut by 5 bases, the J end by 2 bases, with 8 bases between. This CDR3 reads CASSGGPTDTQYF. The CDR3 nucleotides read TGTGCCAGCAGCGGGGGCCCCACAGATACGCAGTATTTT.

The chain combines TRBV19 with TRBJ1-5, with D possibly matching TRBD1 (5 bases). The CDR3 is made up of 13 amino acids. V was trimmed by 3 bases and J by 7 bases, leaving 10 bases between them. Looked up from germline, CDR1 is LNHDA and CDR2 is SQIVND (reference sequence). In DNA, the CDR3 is TGTGCCAGTAGTATTGACAGTATCCAGCCCCAGCATTTT. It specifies CASSIDSIQPQHF.

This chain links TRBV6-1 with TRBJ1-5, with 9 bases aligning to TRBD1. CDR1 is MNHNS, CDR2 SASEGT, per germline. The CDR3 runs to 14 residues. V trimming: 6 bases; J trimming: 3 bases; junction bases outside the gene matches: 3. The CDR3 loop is CASSRDRANQPQHF. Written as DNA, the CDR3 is TGTGCCAGCAGCCGGGACAGGGCCAATCAGCCCCAGCATTTT.

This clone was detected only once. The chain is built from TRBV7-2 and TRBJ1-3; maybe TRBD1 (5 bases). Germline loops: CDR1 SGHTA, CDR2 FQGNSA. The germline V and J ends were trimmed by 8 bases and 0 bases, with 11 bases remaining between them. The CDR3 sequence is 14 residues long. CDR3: CASAGGVSGNTIYF. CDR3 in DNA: TGTGCCAGCGCCGGGGGGGTCTCTGGAAACACCATATATTTT.

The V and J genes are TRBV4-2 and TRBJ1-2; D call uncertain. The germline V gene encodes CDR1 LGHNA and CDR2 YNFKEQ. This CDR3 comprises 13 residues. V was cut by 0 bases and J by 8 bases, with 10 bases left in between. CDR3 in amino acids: CASSQDRAGGYTF. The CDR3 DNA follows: TGTGCCAGCAGCCAAGATCGGGCGGGAGGCTACACCTTC.

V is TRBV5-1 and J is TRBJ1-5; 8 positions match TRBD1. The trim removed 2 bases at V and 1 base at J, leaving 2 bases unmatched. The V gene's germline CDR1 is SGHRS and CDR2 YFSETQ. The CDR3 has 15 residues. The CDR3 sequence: CASSLGDRSNQPQHF. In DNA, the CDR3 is TGCGCCAGCAGCTTAGGGGACAGGAGCAATCAGCCCCAGCATTTT.

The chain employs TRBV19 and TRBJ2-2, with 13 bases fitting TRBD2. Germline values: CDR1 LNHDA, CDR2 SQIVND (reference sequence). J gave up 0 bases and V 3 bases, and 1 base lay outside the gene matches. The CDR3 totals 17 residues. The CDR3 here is CASSIGTSGANTGELFF. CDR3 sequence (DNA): TGTGCCAGTAGTATCGGGACTAGCGGGGCGAACACCGGGGAGCTGTTTTTT.

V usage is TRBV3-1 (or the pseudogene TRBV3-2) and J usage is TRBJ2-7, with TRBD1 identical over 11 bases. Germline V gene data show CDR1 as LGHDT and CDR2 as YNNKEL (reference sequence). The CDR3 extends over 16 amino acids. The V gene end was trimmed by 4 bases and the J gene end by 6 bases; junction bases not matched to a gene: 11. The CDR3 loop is CASSPRTGQGVIEQYF. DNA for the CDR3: TGTGCCAGCAGCCCCAGAACGGGACAGGGGGTAATCGAGCAGTACTTC.

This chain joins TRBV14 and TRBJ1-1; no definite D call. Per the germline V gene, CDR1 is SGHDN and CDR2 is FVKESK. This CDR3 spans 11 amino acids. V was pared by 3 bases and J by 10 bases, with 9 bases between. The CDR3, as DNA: TGTGCCAGCAGCCAGACTGGGAGAGCTTTCTTT. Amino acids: CASSQTGRAFF.

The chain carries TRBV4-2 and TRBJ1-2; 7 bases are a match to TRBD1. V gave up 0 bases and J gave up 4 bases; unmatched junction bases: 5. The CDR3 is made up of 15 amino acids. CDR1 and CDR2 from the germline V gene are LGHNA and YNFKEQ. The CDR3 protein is CASSQEWDSSYGYTF. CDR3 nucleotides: TGTGCCAGCAGCCAAGAGTGGGACAGTAGCTATGGCTACACCTTC.

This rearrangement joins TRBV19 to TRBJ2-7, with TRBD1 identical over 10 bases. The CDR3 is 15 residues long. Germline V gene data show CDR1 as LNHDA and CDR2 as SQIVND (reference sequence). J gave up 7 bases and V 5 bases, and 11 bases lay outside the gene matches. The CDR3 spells CASSVPGQGIREQYF. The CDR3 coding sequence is TGTGCCAGTAGTGTACCGGGACAGGGGATAAGGGAGCAGTACTTC.

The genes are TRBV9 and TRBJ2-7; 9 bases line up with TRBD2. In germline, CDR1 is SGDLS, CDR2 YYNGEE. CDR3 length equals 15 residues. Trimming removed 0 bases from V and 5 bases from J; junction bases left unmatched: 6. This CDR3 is CASSVGGSGRNEQYF. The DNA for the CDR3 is TGTGCCAGCAGCGTAGGAGGTAGCGGGAGAAACGAGCAGTACTTC. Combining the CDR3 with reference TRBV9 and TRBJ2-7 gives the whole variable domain DSGVTQTPKHLITATGQRVTLRCSPRSGDLSVYWYQQSLDQGLQFLIQYYNGEERAKGNILERFSAQQFPDLHSELNLSSLELGDSALYFCASSVGGSGRNEQYFGPGTRLTVT.